This T cell receptor beta chain was sequenced in a study of Graves' ophthalmopathy and Graves' hyperthyroidism. This clonotype showed up many times. Researchers took RNA transcripts and amplified TCR beta CDR3 regions from them. First-round RT-PCR relied on HTBI primers, and a second-round multiplex PCR came next. TCRdb re-analysed the multiplex PCR reads in MiXCR, keeping a single row per CDR3 protein. The sample has about 400,000 distinct CDR3 sequences, around 16% seen once. The CDR3 is 17 residues long. Germline CDR1 and CDR2: MNHEY and SVGAGI. V lost 2 bases, J lost 0 bases, and 17 bases lay in between.

The sequence was obtained from a woman younger than 35 with Graves' ophthalmopathy. The sequencing input was peripheral blood. The J gene is TRBJ2-7, the V gene TRBV6-5; the D call may be TRBD1 or TRBD2 (5 bases each). CDR3 loop: CASSYTPGTEHSYEQYF. CDR3 nucleotide sequence: TGTGCCAGCAGTTACACACCCGGGACCGAGCACTCCTACGAGCAGTACTTC.